This entry is about one T cell receptor (beta chain). The data were obtained in a study of shared clonotypes between healthy human individuals. Positively selected for CCR7, the CD45RO-negative cells used as naive CD8 cells excluded terminally differentiated effector memory CD45RA+ cells. Across several immunoSEQ plates, the genomic DNA of each subset was split evenly. Measured with immunoSEQ multiplex PCR; TCRdb has only the in-frame clones, and not every one. Of more than 2 million clones in the sample, about 93% were seen once. The receptor comes from a man aged 18 to 29 in good health. Some clones in this sample may be carry-over from other donors' samples. The source material was naive CD8+ T cells from PBMCs.

The CDR3 nucleotides read TGTGCCATCAGTGAGGGACTAGCGGGAGGGCCCCGCGAGCAGTACTTC. Its protein is CAISEGLAGGPREQYF. The rearrangement links TRBV10-3 to TRBJ2-7, with 15 bases that match TRBD2. The CDR3 sequence is 16 residues long. Trimming at V came to 2 bases and at J to 6 bases, leaving 5 bases not matched to a gene. Germline loops: CDR1 ENHRY, CDR2 SYGVKD.